This TCR beta chain was identified in a study of T cells after yellow fever vaccination. V lost 6 bases, J lost 0 bases, and 5 bases stayed unmatched. The CDR3 length is 16 residues. Germline lookup yields CDR1 LNHDA and CDR2 SQIVND (reference sequence). In regard to this clonotype: The antigen remains undetermined.

The study's findings and limits: FACS-sorted repertoires could harbor abundant contaminating bulk-population clonotypes. Most clones from primary vaccination were detected again post-booster (about 95% CD4, around 90% CD8).

The authors made TCR cDNA by 5'RACE template switching, adding a universal primer site and UMIs. MiXCR, applied by TCRdb to the 5' RACE reads, yields one record per CDR3 protein. Here the sample spans 95,000 to 100,000 distinct CDR3 sequences, roughly 5.2% being singletons. The sequences come from CD8+ T cells sorted from PBMCs, collected 10 days after the yellow fever booster vaccination. This rearrangement joins TRBV19 to TRBJ2-1; 10 bases fit TRBD1. The receptor was isolated from a man in his late teens or twenties who received the YFV17D yellow fever vaccine. The CDR3 nucleotides read TGTGCCAGTAGCCAGGGACAGGGGAGCTCCTACAATGAGCAGTTCTTC. This encodes CASSQGQGSSYNEQFF.